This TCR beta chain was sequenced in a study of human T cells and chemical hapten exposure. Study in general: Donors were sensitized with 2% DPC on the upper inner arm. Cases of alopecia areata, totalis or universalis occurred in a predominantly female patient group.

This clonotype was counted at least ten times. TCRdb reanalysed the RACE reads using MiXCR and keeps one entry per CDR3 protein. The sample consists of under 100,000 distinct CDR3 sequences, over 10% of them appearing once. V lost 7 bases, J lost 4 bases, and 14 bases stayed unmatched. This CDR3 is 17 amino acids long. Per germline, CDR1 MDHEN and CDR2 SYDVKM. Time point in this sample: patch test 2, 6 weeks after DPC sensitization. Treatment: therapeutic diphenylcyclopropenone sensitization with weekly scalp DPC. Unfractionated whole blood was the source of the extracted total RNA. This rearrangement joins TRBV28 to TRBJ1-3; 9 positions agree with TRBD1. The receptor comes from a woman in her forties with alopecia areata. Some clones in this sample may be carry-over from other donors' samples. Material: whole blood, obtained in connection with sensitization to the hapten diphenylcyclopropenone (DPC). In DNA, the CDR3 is TGTGCCAGCATCAGTGGGGGGACAGGGCATTCGGGAAACACCATATATTTT. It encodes CASISGGTGHSGNTIYF. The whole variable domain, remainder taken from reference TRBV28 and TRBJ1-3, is DVKVTQSSRYLVKRTGEKVFLECVQDMDHENMFWYRQDPGLGLRLIYFSYDVKMKEKGDIPEGYSVSREKKERFSLILESASTNQTSMYLCASISGGTGHSGNTIYFGEGSWLTVV.